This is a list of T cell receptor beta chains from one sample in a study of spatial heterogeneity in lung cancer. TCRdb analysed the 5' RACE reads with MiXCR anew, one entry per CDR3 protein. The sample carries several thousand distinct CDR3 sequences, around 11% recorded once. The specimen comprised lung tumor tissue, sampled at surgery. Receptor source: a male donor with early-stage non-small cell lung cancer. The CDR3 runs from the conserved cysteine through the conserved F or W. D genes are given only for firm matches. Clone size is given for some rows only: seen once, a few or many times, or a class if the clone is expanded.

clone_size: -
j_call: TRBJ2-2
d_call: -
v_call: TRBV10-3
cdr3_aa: CAIGRRGRGTGELFF
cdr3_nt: TGTGCCATTGGGCGGAGAGGGAGAGGCACCGGGGAGCTGTTTTTT

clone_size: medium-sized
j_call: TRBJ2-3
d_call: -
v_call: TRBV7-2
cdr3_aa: CASSLVGDTQYF
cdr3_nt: TGTGCCAGCAGCTTAGTAGGCGATACGCAGTATTTT

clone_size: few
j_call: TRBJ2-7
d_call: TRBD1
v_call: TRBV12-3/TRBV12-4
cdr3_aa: CASSSRTGTYEQYF
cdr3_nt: TGTGCCAGCAGCTCCCGGACAGGAACCTACGAGCAGTACTTC

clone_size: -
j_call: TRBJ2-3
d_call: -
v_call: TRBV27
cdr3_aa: CASRVMIAGTDTQYF
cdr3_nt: TGTGCCAGCAGGGTTATGATAGCGGGCACAGATACGCAGTATTTT

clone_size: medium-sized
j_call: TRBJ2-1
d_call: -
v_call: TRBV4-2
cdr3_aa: CASRGGYNEQFF
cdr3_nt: TGTGCCAGCAGGGGGGGATACAATGAGCAGTTCTTC

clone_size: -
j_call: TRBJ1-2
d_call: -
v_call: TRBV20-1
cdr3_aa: CSAITGSYGYTF
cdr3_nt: TGCAGTGCTATCACAGGGAGCTATGGCTACACCTTC

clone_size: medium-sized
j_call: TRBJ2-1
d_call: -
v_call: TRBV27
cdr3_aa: CASRGGSSYNEQFF
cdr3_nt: TGTGCCAGCAGGGGGGGAAGCTCCTACAATGAGCAGTTCTTC

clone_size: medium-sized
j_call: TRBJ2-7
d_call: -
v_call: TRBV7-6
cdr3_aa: CASSFLPRGWRDSYEQYF
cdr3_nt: TGTGCCAGCAGCTTCCTTCCTAGGGGTTGGCGGGACTCCTACGAGCAGTACTTC

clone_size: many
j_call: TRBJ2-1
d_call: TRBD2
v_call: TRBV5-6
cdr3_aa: CASSLLAGSSYNEQFF
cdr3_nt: TGTGCCAGCAGCTTGCTAGCGGGGAGCTCCTACAATGAGCAGTTCTTC

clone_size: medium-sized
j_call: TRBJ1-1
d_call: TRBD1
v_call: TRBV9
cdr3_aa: CASSVAADRAMNTEAFF
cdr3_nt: TGTGCCAGCAGCGTAGCTGCCGACAGGGCAATGAACACTGAAGCTTTCTTT

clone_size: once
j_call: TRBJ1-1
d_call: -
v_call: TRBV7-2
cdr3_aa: CASSSQGHPTEAFF
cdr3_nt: TGTGCCAGCAGCTCCCAAGGACATCCCACTGAAGCTTTCTTT

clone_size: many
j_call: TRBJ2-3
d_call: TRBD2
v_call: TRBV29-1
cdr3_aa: CSVEALAGGTDTQYF
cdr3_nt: TGCAGCGTTGAAGCTCTAGCGGGAGGCACAGATACGCAGTATTTT

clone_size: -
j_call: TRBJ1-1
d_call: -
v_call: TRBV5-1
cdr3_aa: CASSLAGELNTEAFF
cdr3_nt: TGCGCCAGCAGCTTGGCCGGGGAACTGAACACTGAAGCTTTCTTT

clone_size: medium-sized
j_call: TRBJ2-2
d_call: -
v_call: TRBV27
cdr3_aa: CASSLKLQSGELFF
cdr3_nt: TGTGCCAGCAGTCTCAAGCTACAGTCGGGGGAGCTGTTTTTT

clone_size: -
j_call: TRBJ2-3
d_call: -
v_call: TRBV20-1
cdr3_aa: CSARRGADTQYF
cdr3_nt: TGCAGTGCTAGACGAGGAGCAGATACGCAGTATTTT

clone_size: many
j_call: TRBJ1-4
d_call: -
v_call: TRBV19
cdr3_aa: CASRRLTTNEKLFF
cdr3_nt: TGTGCCAGTCGGCGGCTTACAACTAATGAAAAACTGTTTTTT

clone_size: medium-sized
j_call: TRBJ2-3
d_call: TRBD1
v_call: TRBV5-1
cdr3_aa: CASSHGQGEGEDTQYF
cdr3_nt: TGCGCCAGCAGCCACGGACAGGGGGAGGGGGAAGATACGCAGTATTTT

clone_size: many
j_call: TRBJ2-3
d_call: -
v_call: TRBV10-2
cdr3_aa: CASSDARVATQYF
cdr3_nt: TGCGCCAGCAGTGACGCGAGGGTAGCTACGCAGTATTTT

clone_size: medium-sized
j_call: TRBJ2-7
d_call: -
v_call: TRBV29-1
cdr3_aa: CSAQRSYLDSEQYF
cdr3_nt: TGCAGCGCACAACGGTCGTACCTAGACAGCGAGCAGTACTTC

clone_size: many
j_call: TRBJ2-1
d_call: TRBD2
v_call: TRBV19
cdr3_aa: CATFNVGAGGLGNEQFF
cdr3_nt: TGTGCCACTTTTAACGTTGGTGCGGGAGGGCTGGGCAATGAGCAGTTCTTC

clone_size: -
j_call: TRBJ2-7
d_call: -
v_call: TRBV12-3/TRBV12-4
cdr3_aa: CASSLGIAVFYEQYF
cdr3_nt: TGTGCCAGCAGTTTAGGGATAGCCGTCTTCTACGAGCAGTACTTC

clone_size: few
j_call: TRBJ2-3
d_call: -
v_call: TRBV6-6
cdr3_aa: CASSYNDQNTDTQYF
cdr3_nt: TGTGCCAGCAGTTACAACGACCAGAACACAGATACGCAGTATTTT

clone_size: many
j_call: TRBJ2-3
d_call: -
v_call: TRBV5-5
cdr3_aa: CASSFSWTDTQYF
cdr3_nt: TGTGCCAGCAGCTTCTCGTGGACAGATACGCAGTATTTT

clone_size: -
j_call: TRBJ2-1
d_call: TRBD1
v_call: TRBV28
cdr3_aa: CASSPDRSSYNEQFF
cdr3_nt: TGTGCCAGCAGTCCGGACAGGAGCTCCTACAATGAGCAGTTCTTC

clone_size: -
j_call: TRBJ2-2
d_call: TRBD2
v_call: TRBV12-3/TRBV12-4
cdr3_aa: CASSKDRLAGAGELFF
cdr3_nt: TGTGCCAGCAGTAAGGACAGGCTAGCGGGAGCCGGGGAGCTGTTTTTT

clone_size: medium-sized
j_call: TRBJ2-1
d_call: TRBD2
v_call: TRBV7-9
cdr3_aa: CASSLDLAVIYNEQFF
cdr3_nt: TGTGCCAGCAGCTTAGATCTAGCGGTCATCTACAATGAGCAGTTCTTC

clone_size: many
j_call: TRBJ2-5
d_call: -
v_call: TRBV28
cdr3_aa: CASSPFPQETQYF
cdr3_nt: TGTGCCAGCAGTCCTTTTCCCCAAGAGACCCAGTACTTC

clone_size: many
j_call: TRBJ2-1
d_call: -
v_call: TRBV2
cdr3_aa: CASSEAGIAVNNEQFF
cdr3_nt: TGTGCCAGCAGTGAAGCGGGAATAGCGGTAAACAATGAGCAGTTCTTC